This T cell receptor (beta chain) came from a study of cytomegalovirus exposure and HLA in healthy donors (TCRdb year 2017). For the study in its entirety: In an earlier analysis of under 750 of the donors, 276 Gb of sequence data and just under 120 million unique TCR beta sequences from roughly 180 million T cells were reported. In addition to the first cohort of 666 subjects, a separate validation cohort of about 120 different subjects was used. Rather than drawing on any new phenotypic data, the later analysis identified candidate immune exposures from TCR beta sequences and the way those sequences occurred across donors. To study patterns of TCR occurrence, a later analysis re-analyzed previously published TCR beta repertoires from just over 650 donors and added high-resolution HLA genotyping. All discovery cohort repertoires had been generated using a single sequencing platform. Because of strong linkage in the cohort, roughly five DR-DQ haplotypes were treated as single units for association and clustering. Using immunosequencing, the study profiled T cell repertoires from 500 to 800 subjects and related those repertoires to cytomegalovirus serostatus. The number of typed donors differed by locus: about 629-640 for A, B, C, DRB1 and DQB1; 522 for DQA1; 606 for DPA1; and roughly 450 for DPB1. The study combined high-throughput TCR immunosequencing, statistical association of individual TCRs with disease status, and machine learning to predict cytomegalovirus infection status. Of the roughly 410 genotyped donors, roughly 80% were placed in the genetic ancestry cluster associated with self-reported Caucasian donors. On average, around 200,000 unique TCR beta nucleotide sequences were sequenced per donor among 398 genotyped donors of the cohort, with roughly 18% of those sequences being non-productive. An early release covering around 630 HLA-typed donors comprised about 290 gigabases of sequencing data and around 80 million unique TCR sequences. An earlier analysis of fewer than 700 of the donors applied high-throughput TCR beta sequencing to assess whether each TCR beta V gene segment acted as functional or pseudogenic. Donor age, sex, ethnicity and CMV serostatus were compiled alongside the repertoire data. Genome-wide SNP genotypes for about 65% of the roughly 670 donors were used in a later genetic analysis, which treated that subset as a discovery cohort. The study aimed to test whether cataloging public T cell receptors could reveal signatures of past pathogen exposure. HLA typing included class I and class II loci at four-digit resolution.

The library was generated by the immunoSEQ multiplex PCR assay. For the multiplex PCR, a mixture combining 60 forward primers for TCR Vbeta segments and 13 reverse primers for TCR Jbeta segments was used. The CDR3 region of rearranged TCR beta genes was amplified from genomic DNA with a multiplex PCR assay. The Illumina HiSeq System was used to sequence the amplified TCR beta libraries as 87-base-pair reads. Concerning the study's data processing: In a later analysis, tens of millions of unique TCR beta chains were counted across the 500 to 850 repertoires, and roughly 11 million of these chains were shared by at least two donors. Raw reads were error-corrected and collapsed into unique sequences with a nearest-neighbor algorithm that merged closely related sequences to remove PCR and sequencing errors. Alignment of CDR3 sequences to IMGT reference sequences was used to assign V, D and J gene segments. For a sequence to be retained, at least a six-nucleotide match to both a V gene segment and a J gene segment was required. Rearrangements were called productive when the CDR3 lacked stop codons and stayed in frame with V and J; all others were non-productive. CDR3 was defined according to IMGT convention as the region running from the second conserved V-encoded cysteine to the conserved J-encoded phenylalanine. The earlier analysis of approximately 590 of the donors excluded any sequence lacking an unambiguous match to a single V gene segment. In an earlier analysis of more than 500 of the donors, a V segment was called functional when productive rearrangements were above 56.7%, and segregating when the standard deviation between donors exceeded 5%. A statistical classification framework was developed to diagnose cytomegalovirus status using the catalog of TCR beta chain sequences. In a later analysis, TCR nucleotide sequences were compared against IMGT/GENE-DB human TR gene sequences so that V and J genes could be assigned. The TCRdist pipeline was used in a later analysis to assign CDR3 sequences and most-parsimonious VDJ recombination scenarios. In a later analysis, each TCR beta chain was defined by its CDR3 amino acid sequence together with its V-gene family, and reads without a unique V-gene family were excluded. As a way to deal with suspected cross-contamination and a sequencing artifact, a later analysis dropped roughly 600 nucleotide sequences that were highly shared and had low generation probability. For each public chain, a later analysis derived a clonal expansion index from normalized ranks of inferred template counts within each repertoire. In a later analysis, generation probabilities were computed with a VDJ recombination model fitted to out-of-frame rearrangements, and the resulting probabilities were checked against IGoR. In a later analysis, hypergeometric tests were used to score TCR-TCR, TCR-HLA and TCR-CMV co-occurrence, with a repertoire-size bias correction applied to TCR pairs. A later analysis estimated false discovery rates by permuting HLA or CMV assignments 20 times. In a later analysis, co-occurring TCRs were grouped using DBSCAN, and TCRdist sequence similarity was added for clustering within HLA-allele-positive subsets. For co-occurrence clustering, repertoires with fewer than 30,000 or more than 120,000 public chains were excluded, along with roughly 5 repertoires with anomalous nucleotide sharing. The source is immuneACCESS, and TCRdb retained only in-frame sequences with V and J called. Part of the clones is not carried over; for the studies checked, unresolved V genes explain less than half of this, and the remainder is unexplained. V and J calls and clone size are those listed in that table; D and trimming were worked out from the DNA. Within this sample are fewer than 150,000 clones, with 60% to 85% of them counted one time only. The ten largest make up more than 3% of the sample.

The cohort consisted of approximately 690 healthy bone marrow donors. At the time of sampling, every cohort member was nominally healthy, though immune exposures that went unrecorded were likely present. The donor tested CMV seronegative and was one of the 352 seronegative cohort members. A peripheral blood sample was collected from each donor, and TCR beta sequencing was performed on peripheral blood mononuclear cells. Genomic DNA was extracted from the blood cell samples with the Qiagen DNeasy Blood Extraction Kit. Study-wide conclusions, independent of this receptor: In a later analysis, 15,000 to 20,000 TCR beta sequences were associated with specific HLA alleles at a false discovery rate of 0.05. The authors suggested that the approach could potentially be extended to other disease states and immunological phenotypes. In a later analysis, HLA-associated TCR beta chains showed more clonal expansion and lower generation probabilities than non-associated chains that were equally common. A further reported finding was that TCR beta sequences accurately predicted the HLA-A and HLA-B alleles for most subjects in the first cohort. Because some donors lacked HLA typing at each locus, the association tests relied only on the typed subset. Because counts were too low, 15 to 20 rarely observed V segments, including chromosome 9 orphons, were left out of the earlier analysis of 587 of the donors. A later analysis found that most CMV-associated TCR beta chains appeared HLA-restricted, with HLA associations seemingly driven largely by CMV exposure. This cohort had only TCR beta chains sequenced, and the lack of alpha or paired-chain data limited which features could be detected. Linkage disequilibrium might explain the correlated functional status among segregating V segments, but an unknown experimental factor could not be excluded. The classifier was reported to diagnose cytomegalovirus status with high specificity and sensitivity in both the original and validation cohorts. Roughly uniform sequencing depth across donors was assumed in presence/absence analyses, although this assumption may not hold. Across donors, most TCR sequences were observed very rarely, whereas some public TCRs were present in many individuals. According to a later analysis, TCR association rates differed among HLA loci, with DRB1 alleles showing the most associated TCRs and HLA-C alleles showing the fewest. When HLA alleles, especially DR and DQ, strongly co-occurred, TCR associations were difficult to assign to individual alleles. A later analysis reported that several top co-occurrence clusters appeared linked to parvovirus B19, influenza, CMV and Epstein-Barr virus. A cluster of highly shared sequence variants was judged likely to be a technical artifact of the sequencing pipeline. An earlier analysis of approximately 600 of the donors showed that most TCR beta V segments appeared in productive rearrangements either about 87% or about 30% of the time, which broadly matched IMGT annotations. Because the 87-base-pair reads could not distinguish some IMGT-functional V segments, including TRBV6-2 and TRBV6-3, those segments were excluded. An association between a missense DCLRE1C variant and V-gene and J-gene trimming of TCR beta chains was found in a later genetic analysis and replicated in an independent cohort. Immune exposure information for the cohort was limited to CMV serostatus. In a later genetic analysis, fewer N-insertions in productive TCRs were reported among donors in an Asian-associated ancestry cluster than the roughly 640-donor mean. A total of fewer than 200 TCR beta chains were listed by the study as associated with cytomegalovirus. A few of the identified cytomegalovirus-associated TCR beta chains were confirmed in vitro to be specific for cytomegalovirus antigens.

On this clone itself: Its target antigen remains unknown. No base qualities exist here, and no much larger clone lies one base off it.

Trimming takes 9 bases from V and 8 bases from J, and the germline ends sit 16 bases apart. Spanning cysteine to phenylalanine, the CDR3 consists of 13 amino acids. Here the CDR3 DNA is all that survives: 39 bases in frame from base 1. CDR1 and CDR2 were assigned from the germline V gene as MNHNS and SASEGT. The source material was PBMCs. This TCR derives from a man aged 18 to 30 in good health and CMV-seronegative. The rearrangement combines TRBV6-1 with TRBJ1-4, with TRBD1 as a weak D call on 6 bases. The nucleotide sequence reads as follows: TGTGCCAGTACCGGGACATTTGGGGAAAAACTGTTTTTT. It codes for CASTGTFGEKLFF.